The 10 T cell receptor beta chains reported below all come from one sample, sequenced in a study of blood T cell repertoires in COVID-19. Sequenced by immunoSEQ multiplex PCR; TCRdb stores in-frame clones only, minus some. The sample lists approximately 50,000 clones; roughly 85% were seen once. Material for sequencing was peripheral blood. The origin of the receptors is a man between 65 and 85 years old with acute or convalescent COVID-19.

V is TRBV6-5 and J is TRBJ1-5; perhaps TRBD1 as D (6 bases). The ends were cut back, 6 bases at V and 3 bases at J, with 15 bases in the middle. Per the germline V gene, CDR1 is MNHEY and CDR2 is SVGAGI. This CDR3 contains 15 residues. The CDR3: CASRDSLSYNQPQHF. CDR3 nucleotide sequence: TGTGCCAGCAGGGACAGCCTGTCATACAATCAGCCCCAGCATTTT.

The chain joins TRBV30 to TRBJ2-7; TRBD2 aligns across 7 bases. After removal of 5 bases from V and 3 bases from J, the junction contained 4 bases not matched to a gene. The CDR3 is 12 residues long. Germline loops: CDR1 GTSNPN, CDR2 SVGIG (reference sequence). The CDR3 loop reads CAWSSGDYEQYF. Written as DNA, the CDR3 is TGTGCCTGGTCTAGCGGAGACTACGAGCAGTACTTC.

This sequence joins TRBV14 and TRBJ1-2; 8 nucleotides align to TRBD1. The CDR3 length is 14 residues. The J segment lost 3 bases and the V segment lost 6 bases, leaving 6 bases of the junction unmatched. Germline V gene sequence: CDR1 SGHDN, CDR2 FVKESK. For the CDR3, the DNA is TGTGCCAGCAGACCTGGACAGGGTGACTATGGCTACACCTTC. Translation gives CASRPGQGDYGYTF.

Remarks on this clone: Given a much more abundant clone one base away, this may be a read error. The rearrangement joins TRBV3-1 (or the pseudogene TRBV3-2) to TRBJ2-2; TRBD2 matches at 8 bases. The V and J ends lost 9 bases and 4 bases, in that order; junction bases with no gene match: 7. There are 14 residues in the CDR3. In germline, CDR1 is LGHDT, CDR2 YNNKEL (reference sequence). CDR3 DNA: TGTGCCAGTCGGGGGGGGTGCCGCACCGGGGAGCTGTTTTTT. It specifies CASRGGCRTGELFF.

The chain employs TRBV4-2 and TRBJ1-3; 7 bases fit TRBD1. Germline-derived CDR1 and CDR2 are LGHNA and YNFKEQ. V was pared by 2 bases and J by 2 bases, with 3 bases of the junction left unmatched. CDR3 size: 15 residues. CDR3 in DNA: TGTGCCAGCAGCCAACCACAGGGGCCTGGAAACACCATATATTTT. This gives the protein CASSQPQGPGNTIYF.

The rearrangement links TRBV9 to TRBJ1-6; tentative D call: TRBD1 (6 bases). The CDR3 spans 15 residues. V lost 0 bases and J 8 bases, leaving 12 bases between the germline ends. Germline V gives CDR1 SGDLS, CDR2 YYNGEE. The CDR3 nucleotides are TGTGCCAGCAGCGTAGGGGCACAGGGTCATTCACCCCTCCACTTT. This codes for CASSVGAQGHSPLHF.

This clone was observed many times. The chain has TRBV30 and TRBJ1-5; 8 bases agree with TRBD1. The CDR3 contains 15 residues. J was trimmed by 5 bases and V by 3 bases; bases with no gene match: 9. In germline, CDR1 is GTSNPN, CDR2 SVGIG (reference sequence). The CDR3 DNA reads TGTGCCTGGAGACCCACAGGGGGGAGGGATCAGCCCCAGCATTTT. Protein sequence: CAWRPTGGRDQPQHF.

The chain couples TRBV4-1 to TRBJ1-1; 8 positions agree with TRBD1. The V gene's germline CDR1 is MGHRA and CDR2 YSYEKL. The CDR3 runs 15 residues. J gave up 4 bases and V 2 bases, and 6 bases lay outside the gene matches. The CDR3 nucleotides read TGCGCCAGCAGCCAACAACAGGGGGTGAGCACTGAAGCTTTCTTT. Residues: CASSQQQGVSTEAFF.

V gene TRBV15 combines with J gene TRBJ1-1; 8 nucleotides match TRBD1. Germline-derived CDR1 and CDR2 are LNHNV and YYDKDF (reference sequence). This CDR3 has 15 residues. Unmatched junction bases numbered 5, after V lost 5 bases and J lost 0 bases. The CDR3 is CATSFQTGVNTEAFF. As DNA, the CDR3 is TGTGCCACCAGCTTCCAGACAGGGGTGAACACTGAAGCTTTCTTT.

The gene calls are TRBV30 and TRBJ1-4; no clear D. In germline, CDR1 is GTSNPN, CDR2 SVGIG (reference sequence). The CDR3 has 13 amino acids. V was clipped by 0 bases and J by 5 bases, with 7 bases between them. CDR3 amino acids: CAWSVRWNEKLFF. CDR3 bases: TGTGCCTGGAGTGTACGGTGGAATGAAAAACTGTTTTTT.